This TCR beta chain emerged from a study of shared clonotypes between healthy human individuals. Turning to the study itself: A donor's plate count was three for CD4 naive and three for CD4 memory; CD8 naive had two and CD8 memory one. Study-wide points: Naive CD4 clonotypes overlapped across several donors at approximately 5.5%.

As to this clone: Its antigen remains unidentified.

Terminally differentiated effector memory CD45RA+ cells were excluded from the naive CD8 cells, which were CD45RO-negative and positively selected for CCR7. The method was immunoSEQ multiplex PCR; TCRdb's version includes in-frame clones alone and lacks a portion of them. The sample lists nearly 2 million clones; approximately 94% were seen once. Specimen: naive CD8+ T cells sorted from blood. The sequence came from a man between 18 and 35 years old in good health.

CDR3 sequence: CASSVDGVNSYEQYF. The DNA of the CDR3 is TGTGCCAGCAGCGTAGATGGGGTAAACTCCTACGAGCAGTACTTC. The chain joins TRBV9 to TRBJ2-7; D is uncertain. CDR1 is SGDLS and CDR2 is YYNGEE in the germline V gene. Trimming took off 0 bases at V and 0 bases at J, with 10 bases between the two ends. This CDR3 is 15 amino acids long.